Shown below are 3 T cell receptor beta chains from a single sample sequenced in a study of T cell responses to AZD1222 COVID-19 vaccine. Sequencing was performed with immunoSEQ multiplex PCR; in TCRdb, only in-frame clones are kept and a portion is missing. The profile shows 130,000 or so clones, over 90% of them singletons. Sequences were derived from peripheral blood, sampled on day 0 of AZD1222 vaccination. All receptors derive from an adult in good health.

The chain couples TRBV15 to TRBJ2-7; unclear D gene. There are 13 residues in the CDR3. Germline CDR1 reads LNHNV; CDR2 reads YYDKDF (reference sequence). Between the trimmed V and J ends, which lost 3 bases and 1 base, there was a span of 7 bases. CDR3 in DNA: TGTGCCACCAGCAGGGAGTTGTCCTACGAGCAGTACTTC. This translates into CATSRELSYEQYF.

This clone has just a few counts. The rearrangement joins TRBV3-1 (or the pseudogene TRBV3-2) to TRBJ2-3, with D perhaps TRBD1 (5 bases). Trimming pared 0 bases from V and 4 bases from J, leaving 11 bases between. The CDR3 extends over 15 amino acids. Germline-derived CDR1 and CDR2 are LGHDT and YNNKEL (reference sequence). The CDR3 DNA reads TGTGCCAGCAGCCAAGATTGGGCCAGGGCAGATACGCAGTATTTT. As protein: CASSQDWARADTQYF.

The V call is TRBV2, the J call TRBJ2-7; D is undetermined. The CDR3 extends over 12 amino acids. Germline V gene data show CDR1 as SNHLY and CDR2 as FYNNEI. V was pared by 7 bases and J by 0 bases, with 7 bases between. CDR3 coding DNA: TGTGCCAGCACTCTGGGCTCCTACGAGCAGTACTTC. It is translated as CASTLGSYEQYF.